The subject of this entry is one TCR beta chain. This entry is derived from a study of Graves' ophthalmopathy and Graves' hyperthyroidism. The germline V gene has CDR1 SNHLY and CDR2 FYNNEI. The CDR3 consists of 13 residues. Trimming removed 10 bases from V and 7 bases from J; junction bases left unmatched: 10. Amplified material comprised TCR beta CDR3 regions derived from RNA transcripts. RT-PCR was first run with HTBI primers, then multiplex PCR in a second round. TCRdb re-called the multiplex PCR reads with MiXCR, one entry per CDR3 protein. This sample has around 1.1 million distinct CDR3 sequences, with about two fifths found just once.

This TCR came from an adult man with Graves' hyperthyroidism. What was sequenced was peripheral blood or thyroid tissue (not recorded which). The chain joins TRBV2 to TRBJ2-7; 10 nucleotides match TRBD2. CDR3: CATRAGGFGEQYF. The CDR3, as DNA: TGTGCCACCAGAGCGGGAGGGTTCGGAGAGCAGTACTTC.